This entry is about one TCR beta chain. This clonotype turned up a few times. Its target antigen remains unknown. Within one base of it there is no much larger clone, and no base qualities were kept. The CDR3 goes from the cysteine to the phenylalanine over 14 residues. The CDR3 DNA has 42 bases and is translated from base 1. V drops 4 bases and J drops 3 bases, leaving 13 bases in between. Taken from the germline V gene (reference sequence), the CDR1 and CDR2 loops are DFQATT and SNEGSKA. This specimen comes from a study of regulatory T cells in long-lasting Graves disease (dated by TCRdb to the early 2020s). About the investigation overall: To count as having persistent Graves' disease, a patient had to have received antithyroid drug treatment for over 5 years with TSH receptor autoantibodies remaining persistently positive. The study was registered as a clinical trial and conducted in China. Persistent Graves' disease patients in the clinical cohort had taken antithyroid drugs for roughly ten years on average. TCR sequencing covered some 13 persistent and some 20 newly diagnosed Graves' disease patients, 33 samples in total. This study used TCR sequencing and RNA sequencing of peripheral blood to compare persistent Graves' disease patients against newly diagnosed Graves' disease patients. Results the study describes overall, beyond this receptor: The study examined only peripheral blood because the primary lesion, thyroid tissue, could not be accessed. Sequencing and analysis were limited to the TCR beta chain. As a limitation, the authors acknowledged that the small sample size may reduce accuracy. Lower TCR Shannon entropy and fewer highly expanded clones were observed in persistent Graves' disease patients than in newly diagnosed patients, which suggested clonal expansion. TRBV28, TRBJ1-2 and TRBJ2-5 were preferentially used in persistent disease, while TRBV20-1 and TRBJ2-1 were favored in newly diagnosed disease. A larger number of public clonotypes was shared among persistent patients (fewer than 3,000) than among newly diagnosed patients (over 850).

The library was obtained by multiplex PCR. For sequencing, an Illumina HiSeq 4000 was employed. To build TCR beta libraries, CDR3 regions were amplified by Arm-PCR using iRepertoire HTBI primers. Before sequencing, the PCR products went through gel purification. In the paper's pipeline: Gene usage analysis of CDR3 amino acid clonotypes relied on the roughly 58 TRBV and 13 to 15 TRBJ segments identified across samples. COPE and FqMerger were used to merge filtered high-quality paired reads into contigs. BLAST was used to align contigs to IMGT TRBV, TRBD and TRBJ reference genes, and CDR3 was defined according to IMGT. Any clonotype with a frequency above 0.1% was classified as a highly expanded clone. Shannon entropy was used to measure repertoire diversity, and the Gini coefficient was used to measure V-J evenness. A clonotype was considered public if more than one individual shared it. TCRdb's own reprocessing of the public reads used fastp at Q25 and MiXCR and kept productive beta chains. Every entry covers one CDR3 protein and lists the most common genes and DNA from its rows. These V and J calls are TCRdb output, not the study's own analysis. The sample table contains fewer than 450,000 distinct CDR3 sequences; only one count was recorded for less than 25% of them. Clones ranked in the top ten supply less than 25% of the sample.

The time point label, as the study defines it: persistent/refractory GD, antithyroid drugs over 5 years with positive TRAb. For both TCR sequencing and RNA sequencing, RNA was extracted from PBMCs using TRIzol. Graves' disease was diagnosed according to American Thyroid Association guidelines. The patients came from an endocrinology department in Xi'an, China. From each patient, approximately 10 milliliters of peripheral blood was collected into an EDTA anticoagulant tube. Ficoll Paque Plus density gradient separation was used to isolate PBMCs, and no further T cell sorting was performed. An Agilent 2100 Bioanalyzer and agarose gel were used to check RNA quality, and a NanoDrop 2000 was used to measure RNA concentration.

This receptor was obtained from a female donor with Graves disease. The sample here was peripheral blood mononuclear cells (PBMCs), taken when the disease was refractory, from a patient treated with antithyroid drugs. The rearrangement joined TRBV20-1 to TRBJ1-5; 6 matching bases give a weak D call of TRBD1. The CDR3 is CSAIRTANNQPQHF. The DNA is TGCAGTGCTATTCGGACAGCGAACAATCAGCCCCAGCATTTT.